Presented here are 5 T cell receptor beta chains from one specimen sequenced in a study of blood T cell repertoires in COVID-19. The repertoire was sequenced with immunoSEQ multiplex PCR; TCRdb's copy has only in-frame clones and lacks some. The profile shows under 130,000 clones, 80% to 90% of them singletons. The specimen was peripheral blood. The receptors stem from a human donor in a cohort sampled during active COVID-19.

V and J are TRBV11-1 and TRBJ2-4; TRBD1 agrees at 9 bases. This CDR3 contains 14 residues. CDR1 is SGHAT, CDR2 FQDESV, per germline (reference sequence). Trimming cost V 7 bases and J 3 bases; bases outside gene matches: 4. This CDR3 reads CASTGDRDKNIQYF. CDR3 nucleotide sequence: TGTGCCAGCACTGGGGACAGGGACAAAAACATTCAGTACTTC.

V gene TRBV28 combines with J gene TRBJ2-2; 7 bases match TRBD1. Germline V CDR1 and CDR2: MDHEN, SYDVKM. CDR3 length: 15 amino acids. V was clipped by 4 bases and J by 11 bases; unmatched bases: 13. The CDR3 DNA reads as TGTGCCAGCAGTTCCGGGGACAGTAATTTGAGAGAGCTGTTTTTT. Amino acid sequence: CASSSGDSNLRELFF.

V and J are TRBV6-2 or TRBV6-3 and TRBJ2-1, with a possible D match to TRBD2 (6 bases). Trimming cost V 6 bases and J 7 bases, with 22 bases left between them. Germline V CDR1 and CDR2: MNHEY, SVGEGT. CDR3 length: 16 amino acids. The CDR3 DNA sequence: TGTGCCAGCAGCCCTGAGGGAGGCCCTCCAGGGAATGAGCAGTTCTTC. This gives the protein CASSPEGGPPGNEQFF.

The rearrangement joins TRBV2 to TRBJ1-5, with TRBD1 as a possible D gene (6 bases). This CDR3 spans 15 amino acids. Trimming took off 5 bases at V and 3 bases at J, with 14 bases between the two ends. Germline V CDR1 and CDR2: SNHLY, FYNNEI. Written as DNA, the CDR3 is TGTGCCAGCAGTTTTACAGGGACGGCCAATCAGCCCCAGCATTTT. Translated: CASSFTGTANQPQHF.

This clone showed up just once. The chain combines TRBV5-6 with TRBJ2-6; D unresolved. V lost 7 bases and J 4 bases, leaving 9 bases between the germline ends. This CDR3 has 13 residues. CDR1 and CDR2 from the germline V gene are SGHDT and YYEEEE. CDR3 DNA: TGTGCCAGCTTTATCTCGGGGGCCAACGTCCTGACTTTC. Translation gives CASFISGANVLTF.